These 26 T cell receptor beta chains share one sample of origin, sequenced in a study of tumor and adjacent non-tumor tissue in lung cancer. A modified ARM-PCR protocol with three rounds of nested PCR amplified TCRbeta. TCRdb reprocessed the multiplex PCR reads with MiXCR, giving one entry per CDR3 protein. The sample holds 75,000 to 80,000 distinct CDR3 sequences, over 65% seen once. The template was RNA from unsorted bulk tissue. More than 3 cm separated this lung sample from the edge of the tumor. The material sequenced was distant non-tumor lung tissue. The receptors were sampled from a man in his 70s with non-small cell lung cancer.

The chain has TRBV5-4 and TRBJ1-2, with D uncertain. The CDR3 runs 12 residues. The germline V and J ends were trimmed by 2 bases and 10 bases, with 12 bases remaining between them. Germline-derived CDR1 and CDR2 are SGHNT and YYREEE (reference sequence). CDR3 nucleotide sequence: TGTGCCAGCAGCTTCTATACCTATACCTACACCTTC. Translated, it gives CASSFYTYTYTF.

In regard to this clonotype: It may be a read error: a sequence one base away is much more abundant. This rearrangement joins TRBV10-1 to TRBJ2-3, with TRBD2 identical over 9 bases. Germline assignment: CDR1 WNHNN and CDR2 SYGVQD (reference sequence). This CDR3 spans 14 amino acids. For the CDR3, the DNA is TGCGCCATCAGTGCGGGGGGGCCCACAGATACGCAGTATTTT. Protein: CAISAGGPTDTQYF.

About this clonotype: The junction departs from the called germline gene at one end, perhaps through a read error. The chain couples TRBV6-5 to TRBJ2-5, with 9 bases that match TRBD1. This CDR3 has 17 amino acids. CDR1 is MNHEY and CDR2 is SVGAGI in the germline V gene. Written as DNA, the CDR3 is TGTGCCAGCAGATCCGCAGGGACAGGGTTCCCACAAGAGACCCAGTATTTC. It translates to CASRSAGTGFPQETQYF.

Concerning this clonotype itself: An end of the junction does not agree with germline; a read error may underlie this. The chain employs TRBV10-2 and TRBJ2-2; D is tentatively TRBD1 or TRBD2 (5 bases each). Germline CDR1 reads WSHSY; CDR2 reads SAAADI. There are 13 residues in the CDR3. The CDR3, as DNA: TGCGCCACTAGTTCCGTCAGGAGTCGGGACCTGTTTTTT. Protein sequence: CATSSVRSRDLFF.

About this clonotype itself: One end of the junction does not line up with germline, which may come from a read error. The rearrangement uses TRBV4-1 and TRBJ2-7, with D possibly being TRBD1 (6 bases). CDR1 and CDR2 from the germline V gene are MGHRA and YSYEKL. The CDR3 is 14 amino acids. DNA of the CDR3: TGCGCCAGCAGCCAAGATCGAGGGGGTCCCGAGCAGTTATTC. Its translation is CASSQDRGGPEQLF.

The chain is built from TRBV7-8 and TRBJ1-6; D is unclear. With 5 bases removed from V and 11 bases from J, the gap between germline ends came to 13 bases. Germline CDR1 and CDR2: SGHVS and FQNEAQ. CDR3 length equals 13 residues. CDR3 nucleotides: TGTGCCAGCAGCGCGGCCCCCGTGACACCCCTCCACTTT. As protein: CASSAAPVTPLHF.

Ten or more counts support this clonotype. The chain employs TRBV6-1 and TRBJ2-7; 13 bases align to TRBD2. V lost 5 bases and J lost 3; bases outside the gene matches: 10. Per germline, CDR1 MNHNS and CDR2 SASEGT. The CDR3 has 17 amino acids. CDR3: CASSFTGTSGESYEQYF. The CDR3 region has the DNA TGTGCCAGCAGTTTTACCGGGACTAGCGGGGAAAGCTACGAGCAGTACTTC.

There are a few counts of this clonotype. The V and J genes are TRBV10-3 and TRBJ2-1; D is uncertain. The CDR3 extends over 12 amino acids. The germline V gene has CDR1 ENHRY and CDR2 SYGVKD. V was clipped by 8 bases and J by 9 bases, with 14 bases between them. The CDR3 region has the DNA TGTGCCATCGGGCGGAAGATCATTGAGCAGTTCTTC. This translates into CAIGRKIIEQFF.

On this clonotype: The germline gene is not matched at one end of the junction; a read error may be the cause. The chain uses TRBV29-1 and TRBJ1-6, with 7 bases lining up with TRBD1. There are 13 residues in the CDR3. Germline CDR1 SQVTM, CDR2 ANQGSEA. CDR3 sequence reads: CSVGLDRTSSLHF. In nucleotides, the CDR3 is TGTAGCGTTGGTTTGGACAGGACATCATCCCTCCACTTT.

On this clonotype: Its ends do not fully match the called genes, so a read error is possible. The V and J genes are TRBV12-5 and TRBJ1-1; D uncertain. This CDR3 spans 18 amino acids. Germline CDR1 reads LGHNT; CDR2 reads FRNRAP. The CDR3 spells CASGLALSGVGGNTETFF. In DNA, the CDR3 is TGTGCCAGTGGTTTGGCCCTCTCCGGGGTCGGAGGAAACACTGAAACTTTCTTT.

A note on this clonotype: At one of its ends the junction is not consistent with the germline gene, which may arise from a read error. The chain combines TRBV6-6 with TRBJ1-1, with D uncertain. Germline V CDR1 and CDR2: MNHNY, SVGAGI (reference sequence). This CDR3 spans 15 amino acids. In nucleotides, the CDR3 is TGTACCAGCAGTTATGGCTACATAATTTACACTGAAGCTTTATTT. It is translated as CTSSYGYIIYTEALF.

This chain links TRBV29-1 with TRBJ2-5; D is unclear. CDR1 and CDR2 (germline): SQVTM, ANQGSEA. V was clipped by 3 bases and J by 12 bases, with 20 bases between them. The CDR3 is 13 amino acids. Here the CDR3 reads CSVDSGQVDTEYF. For the CDR3, the DNA is TGCAGCGTTGATTCAGGCCAGGTGGATACCGAGTACTTC.

Comment on this clonotype: A read error may explain this, as a much larger clone is one base away. V usage is TRBV4-1 and J usage is TRBJ2-5; maybe TRBD1 (5 bases). Trimming stripped 5 bases from V and 2 bases from J, with 12 bases between. This CDR3 is 14 amino acids long. Germline V gene sequence: CDR1 MGHRA, CDR2 YSYEKL. CDR3 amino acids: CASSTWTQQETQYF. CDR3 sequence (DNA): TGCGCCAGCAGCACGTGGACACAACAAGAGACCCAGTACTTC.

This chain uses TRBV7-9 with TRBJ1-2; D is unresolved. Looked up from germline, CDR1 is SEHNR and CDR2 is FQNEAQ (reference sequence). The ends were cut back, 5 bases at V and 6 bases at J, with 16 bases in the middle. This CDR3 contains 14 residues. CDR3 in amino acids: CASSPTATTDGYTF. CDR3 bases: TGTGCCAGCAGCCCCACGGCAACAACGGATGGCTACACCTTC.

This clonotype has just a few counts. J is TRBJ2-2 and V is TRBV2, with D unclear. V was cut by 3 bases and J by 5 bases, with 13 bases left in between. The V gene's germline CDR1 is SNHLY and CDR2 FYNNEI. CDR3 size: 15 residues. The CDR3 region has the DNA TGTGCCAGCAGTGAGGGGATAGGGTATACCGGGGAGCTGTTTTTT. It codes for CASSEGIGYTGELFF.

As for this clonotype: Relative to the germline gene, one junction end is altered; a read error may explain this. The chain combines TRBV4-3 with TRBJ2-6; D possibly corresponds to TRBD2 (6 bases). The CDR3 length is 16 residues. Germline V gives CDR1 LGHNA, CDR2 YSLEER. CDR3 nucleotides: TGCGCCAGCAGCCCCTCACGGGGGTCTGGGGCCAACATCCTGACTTTC. It encodes CASSPSRGSGANILTF.

Note on this clonotype: Lacking the conserved final phenylalanine or tryptophan, this CDR3 likely reflects a read error. The gene calls are TRBV5-5 and TRBJ2-7; 9 positions agree with TRBD2. There are 13 residues in the CDR3. The V gene's germline CDR1 is SGHKS and CDR2 YYEKEE (reference sequence). The CDR3 DNA reads as TGTACCAGCCAAAGCGCGGGGGGGAACGAGCAGTACATC. Protein: CTSQSAGGNEQYI.

On this clonotype itself: One end of the junction varies from germline; a read error may be responsible. The chain carries TRBV7-9 and TRBJ2-3; D is undetermined. The CDR3 runs to 12 residues. Per the germline V gene, CDR1 is SEHNR and CDR2 is FQNEAQ (reference sequence). The CDR3 DNA is TGTGCCATCAGCTCCCCCCATGACACGCAGTATTTT. Translated, it gives CAISSPHDTQYF. Supplemented by reference TRBV7-9 and TRBJ2-3, the full variable domain reads DTGVSQNPRHKITKRGQNVTFRCDPISEHNRLYWYRQTLGQGPEFLTYFQNEAQLEKSRLLSDRFSAERPKGSFSTLEIQRTEQGDSAMYLCAISSPHDTQYFGPGTRLTVL.

This sequence joins TRBV28 and TRBJ1-2, with D uncertain. The V end lost 10 bases, the J end lost 2 bases, and 17 bases lay between the germline ends. The germline gives CDR1 MDHEN, CDR2 SYDVKM. CDR3 length equals 14 residues. The DNA of the CDR3 is TGTGCCAACAGCCCCCCTCCGGGGAACTATGGCTACACCTTC. As protein: CANSPPPGNYGYTF.

As to this clonotype: The junction departs from the called germline gene at one end, perhaps through a read error. This chain joins TRBV20-1 and TRBJ1-1, with D perhaps matching TRBD1 (5 bases). The CDR3 runs to 15 residues. Germline loops: CDR1 DFQATT, CDR2 SNEGSKA (reference sequence). CDR3: CSADDRTQSGTEDLF. In nucleotides, the CDR3 is TGCAGTGCTGATGACCGTACCCAGTCTGGGACTGAAGATCTCTTT.

This clonotype has at least ten counts. The chain carries TRBV6-5 and TRBJ2-2, with D possibly being TRBD2 (6 bases). The germline gives CDR1 MNHEY, CDR2 SVGAGI. V dropped 4 bases and J dropped 9 bases, with 12 bases sitting between them. The CDR3 contains 13 residues. CDR3 amino acids: CASSWRGIRELFF. The CDR3 nucleotides read TGTGCCAGCAGTTGGAGGGGAATCCGGGAGCTGTTTTTT.

The rearrangement uses TRBV28 and TRBJ2-6; possible D gene TRBD1, 5 bases. CDR1 is MDHEN, CDR2 SYDVKM, per germline. V lost 5 bases and J 1 base, leaving 21 bases between the germline ends. The CDR3 is 19 amino acids. The CDR3 sequence: CASSPSPHSDISGANVLTF. CDR3 nucleotide sequence: TGTGCCAGCAGTCCTTCCCCCCACTCGGACATATCTGGGGCCAACGTCCTGACTTTC.

Comment on this clonotype: Relative to the germline gene, one junction end is altered; a read error may explain this. The chain recombines TRBV11-3 with TRBJ1-1, with a tentative D call TRBD1 (6 bases). The CDR3 contains 15 residues. The germline gives CDR1 SGHNT, CDR2 YENEEA. The CDR3 coding sequence is TGTGTCAGCATTTCCCGAGGGGGGACCTACACTGAAGCTTTCTTT. It translates to CVSISRGGTYTEAFF.

The CDR3 here is CASSLESRWGEKLFF. DNA of the CDR3: TGCGCCAGCAGCCTAGAAAGCAGGTGGGGTGAAAAACTGTTTTTT. The V and J genes are TRBV4-1 and TRBJ1-4; D unclear. This CDR3 is 15 amino acids long. Trimming stripped 4 bases from V and 7 bases from J, with 16 bases between. CDR1 MGHRA and CDR2 YSYEKL come from the germline V gene.

With regard to this clonotype: Germline and junction disagree at one end, which may indicate a read error. The chain links TRBV5-5 to TRBJ2-5; D remains ambiguous. The CDR3 totals 13 residues. Germline V gene data show CDR1 as SGHKS and CDR2 as YYEKEE (reference sequence). CDR3 in DNA: TGTGTCAGCATCTTGGTCAGTCCGGAGACCCAGAACTTC. Encoded protein: CVSILVSPETQNF.

The count of this clonotype is one. The V call is TRBV20-1, the J call TRBJ1-5, with no clear D. TRBJ2-3 matches the DNA end more closely, so the J call is doubtful. The CDR3 is made up of 14 amino acids. Germline V lookup: CDR1 DFQATT, CDR2 SNEGSKA (reference sequence). This CDR3 reads CSAESTDSNQPQYF. As DNA, the CDR3 is TGCAGTGCGGAGAGTACAGATAGCAATCAGCCCCAGTATTTT.